The next 27 T cell receptor beta chains were all read from a single sample in a study of regulatory T cells in long-lasting Graves disease. Regarding time point: newly diagnosed GD, antithyroid drugs for less than 3 months. PBMC-extracted RNA yielded the TCR library. Arm-PCR of CDR3 regions with iRepertoire HTBI primers generated TCR beta libraries. Using its own MiXCR run on the multiplex PCR reads, TCRdb lists one record per CDR3 protein. The sample lists over 450,000 distinct CDR3 sequences; about 12% were seen once. These same records also appear under a second study, on T cells in Graves' hyperthyroidism and ophthalmopathy.

The sequencing used peripheral blood mononuclear cells (PBMCs), collected at new diagnosis, from a patient treated with antithyroid drugs. These receptors were obtained from a young woman with Graves disease.

The table lists this clonotype with many counts. V is TRBV3-1 and J is TRBJ1-6; D gene ambiguous. In germline, CDR1 is LGHDT, CDR2 YNNKEL (reference sequence). CDR3 length: 14 amino acids. Between the trimmed V and J ends, which lost 3 bases and 5 bases, there was a span of 8 bases. CDR3 DNA sequence: TGTGCCAGCAGCCAGGGGTCCAATAATTCACCCCTCCACTTT. Residues: CASSQGSNNSPLHF. The full variable domain, with the rest looked up from reference TRBV3-1 and TRBJ1-6, is DTAVSQTPKYLVTQMGNDKSIKCEQNLGHDTMYWYKQDSKKFLKIMFSYNNKELIINETVPNRFSPKSPDKAHLNLHINSLELGDSAVYFCASSQGSNNSPLHFGNGTRLTVT.

As regards this clonotype: The junction and the germline gene differ at one end; a read error may be behind it. This CDR3 is CASSLGTSGKYERYF. CDR3 sequence (DNA): TGTGCCAGCAGCCTCGGGACTAGCGGGAAATACGAGCGGTACTTC. This chain uses TRBV28 with TRBJ2-7, with TRBD2 matching over 13 bases. Germline-derived CDR1 and CDR2 are MDHEN and SYDVKM. CDR3 length equals 15 residues.

The genes are TRBV9 and TRBJ2-1; 10 bases are a match to TRBD2. CDR1 is SGDLS and CDR2 is YYNGEE in the germline V gene. The ends lost 2 bases at V and 8 bases at J; junction bases unmatched: 7. CDR3 size: 15 residues. CDR3 sequence reads: CASSVLAGGPHEQFF. The CDR3 coding sequence is TGTGCCAGCAGCGTTTTAGCGGGAGGCCCCCATGAGCAGTTCTTC. The variable domain in full, with the rest retrieved from reference TRBV9 and TRBJ2-1, is DSGVTQTPKHLITATGQRVTLRCSPRSGDLSVYWYQQSLDQGLQFLIQYYNGEERAKGNILERFSAQQFPDLHSELNLSSLELGDSALYFCASSVLAGGPHEQFFGPGTRLTVL.

This clonotype turned up a few times. The chain uses TRBV7-9 and TRBJ2-7; D is perhaps TRBD1 (6 bases). The CDR3 loop spans 14 amino acids. V lost 3 bases, J lost 5 bases, and 14 bases lay in between. Germline CDR1 and CDR2: SEHNR and FQNEAQ (reference sequence). CDR3 DNA sequence: TGTGCCAGCAGCTTTAGGACTGAGGGGGACGAGCAGTACTTC. Encoded protein: CASSFRTEGDEQYF.

This clonotype has a count of ten or more. The chain carries TRBV6-5 and TRBJ1-5; TRBD1 matches 11 bases. Unmatched junction bases numbered 11, after V lost 6 bases and J lost 7 bases. The CDR3 totals 16 residues. Germline V gene data show CDR1 as MNHEY and CDR2 as SVGAGI. The CDR3 DNA reads TGTGCCAGCAGATACCAGGGACAGGGGGTAGGCCAGCCCCAGCATTTT. It translates to CASRYQGQGVGQPQHF.

This clonotype came up a few times. The chain is built from TRBV3-1 and TRBJ2-6; 7 bases agree with TRBD2. This CDR3 has 17 amino acids. The germline CDR1 and CDR2 sequences are LGHDT and YNNKEL (reference sequence). V dropped 3 bases and J dropped 0; count of bases not matched to a gene: 5. The DNA of the CDR3 is TGTGCCAGCAGCCAGCGTTGGGGGGGCTCTGGGGCCAACGTCCTGACTTTC. Its protein product is CASSQRWGGSGANVLTF.

In this sample, this clonotype turned up many times. The gene calls are TRBV9 and TRBJ2-1, with D perhaps TRBD1 or TRBD2 (5 bases each). The CDR3 runs to 13 residues. The V gene's germline CDR1 is SGDLS and CDR2 YYNGEE. Trimming took 4 bases from V and 8 from J, leaving 13 bases between them. The CDR3: CASSQGRGDEQFF. In nucleotides, the CDR3 is TGTGCCAGCAGCCAGGGAAGGGGAGATGAGCAGTTCTTC.

This clonotype showed up many times. V gene TRBV30 combines with J gene TRBJ2-3; D is possibly TRBD1 (6 bases). Trimming took off 5 bases at V and 7 bases at J, with 16 bases between the two ends. This CDR3 has 13 residues. Germline V gene lookup returns CDR1 GTSNPN and CDR2 SVGIG (reference sequence). This CDR3 is CAWRDRRFYTQYF. The DNA of the CDR3 is TGTGCCTGGCGAGACAGGAGATTTTATACGCAGTATTTT.

This clonotype was seen a few times. This chain uses TRBV5-4 with TRBJ2-5; the D call may be TRBD1 or TRBD2 (5 bases each). Germline lookup yields CDR1 SGHNT and CDR2 YYREEE (reference sequence). The CDR3 has 14 amino acids. Trimming shortened V by 5 bases and J by 3 bases, and 14 bases separated the two germline ends. The CDR3 DNA reads TGTGCCAGCAGGGCCACCGGGACCAAAGAGACCCAGTACTTC. Translated, it gives CASRATGTKETQYF.

The sample holds many counts of this clonotype. The chain has TRBV18 and TRBJ1-5; D is ambiguous. The CDR3 spans 15 residues. The V end was cut by 1 base, the J end by 0 bases, with 7 bases between. Germline V gives CDR1 KGHSH, CDR2 LQKENI. CDR3 sequence reads: CASSPLSDSNQPQHF. CDR3 in DNA: TGTGCCAGCTCACCACTCAGTGATAGCAATCAGCCCCAGCATTTT.

This clonotype was recorded many times. The gene calls are TRBV20-1 and TRBJ2-7; the D gene is possibly TRBD1 (6 bases). The V end was cut by 0 bases, the J end by 0 bases, with 15 bases between. Germline loops: CDR1 DFQATT, CDR2 SNEGSKA (reference sequence). CDR3 length: 16 amino acids. This CDR3 is CSARDVAGAGSYEQYF. CDR3 DNA sequence: TGCAGTGCTAGAGATGTGGCAGGGGCCGGCTCCTACGAGCAGTACTTC.

This clonotype was recorded many times. The chain recombines TRBV20-1 with TRBJ1-2; D uncertain. The length of the CDR3 is 14 residues. V lost 0 bases to trimming and J lost 4 bases, with 12 bases between them. Germline CDR1 is DFQATT and CDR2 is SNEGSKA (reference sequence). In nucleotides, the CDR3 is TGCAGTGCTAGAGAAAACCCCGATCCCTATGGCTACACCTTC. Protein sequence: CSARENPDPYGYTF.

Many counts were recorded for this clonotype. This chain uses TRBV28 with TRBJ1-5; D is perhaps TRBD1 (5 bases). The CDR3 extends over 13 amino acids. CDR1 and CDR2 (germline): MDHEN, SYDVKM. Trimming cost V 4 bases and J 4 bases, with 8 bases left between them. CDR3 amino acids: CASSWGLNQPQHF. Here the CDR3 DNA reads TGTGCCAGCAGTTGGGGACTAAATCAGCCCCAGCATTTT.

This clonotype was seen at least ten times. The CDR3 coding sequence is TGTGCCAGCAGCCAATCAAGGGGAGGAGCCTACAATGAGCAGTTCTTC. Residues: CASSQSRGGAYNEQFF. The chain carries TRBV3-1 and TRBJ2-1, with D perhaps TRBD2 (6 bases). This CDR3 is 16 amino acids long. Germline loops: CDR1 LGHDT, CDR2 YNNKEL (reference sequence). V was clipped by 2 bases and J by 2 bases, with 13 bases between them.

This clonotype was observed many times. The chain employs TRBV28 and TRBJ1-5, with TRBD1 as a possible D gene (5 bases). Trimming removed 4 bases from V and 6 bases from J, with 22 bases in between. The CDR3 runs to 17 residues. Per the germline V gene, CDR1 is MDHEN and CDR2 is SYDVKM. The CDR3 reads CASSYFPDTQAGQPQHF. CDR3 bases: TGTGCCAGCAGTTACTTTCCGGACACCCAAGCGGGTCAGCCCCAGCATTTT.

This clonotype was counted many times. The V and J genes are TRBV19 and TRBJ2-5; D perhaps matches TRBD2 (6 bases). Trimming shortened V by 0 bases and J by 4 bases, and 21 bases separated the two germline ends. This CDR3 has 18 residues. Germline CDR1 and CDR2: LNHDA and SQIVND (reference sequence). This chain's CDR3 is CASSIDSIGRPGVETQYF. CDR3 bases: TGTGCCAGTAGTATAGATTCTATCGGCCGACCGGGGGTAGAGACCCAGTACTTC. The entire variable domain, with the rest obtained from reference TRBV19 and TRBJ2-5, is as follows: DGGITQSPKYLFRKEGQNVTLSCEQNLNHDAMYWYRQDPGQGLRLIYYSQIVNDFQKGDIAEGYSVSREKKESFPLTVTSAQKNPTAFYLCASSIDSIGRPGVETQYFGPGTRLLVL.

The sample holds a few counts of this clonotype. The chain joins TRBV4-1 to TRBJ1-2; 11 bases line up with TRBD1. With V trimmed by 4 bases and J by 8 bases, 12 bases remained unmatched. Germline V CDR1 and CDR2: MGHRA, YSYEKL. The CDR3 consists of 16 residues. As DNA, the CDR3 is TGCGCCAGCAGCCCCAAGGCGGGACAGGGGGTAGCAGGCTACACCTTC. Its translation is CASSPKAGQGVAGYTF.

This clonotype was seen repeatedly, ten times or more. This chain connects TRBV2 to TRBJ2-1, with a weak D call TRBD2 (6 bases). Trimming shortened V by 7 bases and J by 6 bases, and 13 bases separated the two germline ends. The CDR3 spans 13 residues. Germline CDR1 is SNHLY and CDR2 is FYNNEI. CDR3 protein: CASIAERGNEQFF. CDR3 DNA sequence: TGTGCCAGCATAGCGGAAAGGGGCAATGAGCAGTTCTTC.

The rearrangement joins TRBV7-8 to TRBJ1-5; no firm D call. Germline CDR1 is SGHVS and CDR2 is FQNEAQ. Between the trimmed V and J ends, which lost 0 bases and 2 bases, there was a span of 8 bases. The CDR3 sequence is 15 residues long. CDR3 amino acids: CASSLAPWGNQPQHF. The CDR3 bases are TGTGCCAGCAGCTTAGCCCCGTGGGGCAATCAGCCCCAGCATTTT.

This clonotype was counted a few times. This chain joins TRBV19 and TRBJ1-2; no reliable D call. V shed 5 bases and J shed 8 bases, with 9 bases lying between them. The CDR3 length is 11 residues. CDR1 LNHDA and CDR2 SQIVND come from the germline V gene (reference sequence). DNA for the CDR3: TGTGCCAGTAGTTCCGGGGTAGGCTACACCTTC. This gives the protein CASSSGVGYTF. The full variable domain, its missing parts supplied by reference TRBV19 and TRBJ1-2, is DGGITQSPKYLFRKEGQNVTLSCEQNLNHDAMYWYRQDPGQGLRLIYYSQIVNDFQKGDIAEGYSVSREKKESFPLTVTSAQKNPTAFYLCASSSGVGYTFGSGTRLTVV.

V and J are TRBV7-9 and TRBJ2-5; 13 nucleotides align to TRBD2. Germline V gene lookup returns CDR1 SEHNR and CDR2 FQNEAQ (reference sequence). The V and J ends lost 5 bases and 5 bases, in that order; junction bases with no gene match: 8. CDR3 length: 16 amino acids. CDR3 sequence: CASSRGTSGIGETQYF. The CDR3 DNA sequence: TGTGCCAGCAGCCGCGGGACTAGCGGGATAGGGGAGACCCAGTACTTC.

This clonotype was picked up many times. J is TRBJ2-1 and V is TRBV29-1, with D perhaps TRBD2 (6 bases). This CDR3 comprises 14 residues. Germline lookup yields CDR1 SQVTM and CDR2 ANQGSEA. With 4 bases removed from V and 4 bases from J, the gap between germline ends came to 14 bases. The CDR3 DNA sequence: TGCAGCGTTGCACTAGCCACTATTTACAATGAGCAGTTCTTC. This codes for CSVALATIYNEQFF.

This chain uses TRBV10-3 with TRBJ2-7; no clear D gene. There are 14 residues in the CDR3. From germline, CDR1 is ENHRY and CDR2 SYGVKD. Trimming took 10 bases from V and 2 from J, leaving 18 bases between them. The CDR3 protein is CATSVGRSAYEQYF. CDR3 bases: TGTGCCACCAGCGTCGGACGGTCAGCCTACGAGCAGTACTTC.

Many counts were recorded for this clonotype. The CDR3 sequence: CASNSGRPSNTEAFF. The DNA for the CDR3 is TGTGCCAGCAACTCGGGACGGCCCTCGAACACTGAAGCTTTCTTT. The gene calls are TRBV6-1 and TRBJ1-1; tentatively, D is TRBD1 (5 bases). The CDR3 runs to 15 residues. Germline V gene lookup returns CDR1 MNHNS and CDR2 SASEGT. The V end lost 7 bases, the J end lost 1 base, and 16 bases lay between the germline ends.

The chain carries TRBV20-1 and TRBJ1-4; 7 nucleotides match TRBD1. The CDR3 covers 16 residues. V gave up 5 bases and J gave up 6 bases; unmatched junction bases: 15. Germline CDR1 and CDR2: DFQATT and SNEGSKA (reference sequence). CDR3 region: CSAYRGASPRYEKLFF. The CDR3 bases are TGCAGTGCTTACAGGGGCGCTTCCCCTCGCTATGAAAAACTGTTTTTT.

This clonotype has a handful of counts. The genes are TRBV19 and TRBJ2-4; the D is unclear. The V gene's germline CDR1 is LNHDA and CDR2 SQIVND (reference sequence). V was shortened by 4 bases and J by 7 bases, with 8 bases between the two germline ends. The CDR3 length is 12 residues. The CDR3 here is CASSTSYNIQYF. The CDR3 nucleotides read TGTGCCAGTAGTACCTCCTATAACATTCAGTACTTC.

In this sample, this clonotype turned up many times. The chain employs TRBV29-1 and TRBJ2-3; no reliable D call. The CDR3 has 16 residues. The germline V gene encodes CDR1 SQVTM and CDR2 ANQGSEA. The V end lost 4 bases, the J end lost 4 bases, and 21 bases lay between the germline ends. The chain's CDR3 is CSVVPVEVYRADTQYF. DNA for the CDR3: TGCAGCGTTGTCCCTGTCGAGGTTTATAGGGCAGATACGCAGTATTTT.